The clone carrying this TCR beta chain was recorded a few times. Its cognate antigen is unknown. This sample is drawn from a study of blood T cells in healthy people across ages. Study results and limitations: Estimated diversity that came from one million T cells was considered an underestimate. Unsorted PBMC material precluded a definitive naive versus antigen-experienced comparison.

With 5 bases removed from V and 4 bases from J, the gap between germline ends came to 11 bases. This CDR3 is 13 amino acids long. CDR1 is MNHEY and CDR2 is SVGAGI in the germline V gene. Next came a second PCR, run for roughly 7 to 12 cycles, which used a sample-barcoded 5' primer along with a J-beta primer mix. TCRdb reanalysed the 5' RACE reads using MiXCR and keeps one entry per CDR3 protein. The data show approximately 900,000 distinct CDR3 sequences, about 44% seen once. The draw of peripheral blood yielded roughly 9.4 milliliters from each donor. This receptor was identified in a man aged 25 to 45 in good health. The chain joins TRBV6-5 to TRBJ1-1; a weak D match, TRBD1 (5 bases). Sequenced material: blood. Here the CDR3 DNA reads TGTGCCAGCAGTGCGCCGGGACGCACTGAAGCTTTCTTT. Protein sequence: CASSAPGRTEAFF.